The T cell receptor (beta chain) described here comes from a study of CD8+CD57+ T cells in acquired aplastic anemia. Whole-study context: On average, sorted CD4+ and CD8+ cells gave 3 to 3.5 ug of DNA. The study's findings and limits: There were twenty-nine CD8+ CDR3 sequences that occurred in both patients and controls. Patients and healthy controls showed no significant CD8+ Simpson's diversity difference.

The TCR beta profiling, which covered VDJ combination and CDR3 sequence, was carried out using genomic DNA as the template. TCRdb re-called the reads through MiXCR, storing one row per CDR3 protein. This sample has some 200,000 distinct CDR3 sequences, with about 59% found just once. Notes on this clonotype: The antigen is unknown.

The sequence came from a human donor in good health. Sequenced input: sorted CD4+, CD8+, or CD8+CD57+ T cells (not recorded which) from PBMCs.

CDR3 in DNA: TGTGCCAGCAGCTTTCGGCTAGGCCGAGATACGCAGTATTTT. Translated, it gives CASSFRLGRDTQYF. The genes are TRBV7-6 and TRBJ2-3; D is unclear. The germline V and J ends were trimmed by 3 bases and 5 bases, with 12 bases remaining between them. This CDR3 contains 14 residues. Germline CDR1 reads SGHVS; CDR2 reads FNYEAQ.